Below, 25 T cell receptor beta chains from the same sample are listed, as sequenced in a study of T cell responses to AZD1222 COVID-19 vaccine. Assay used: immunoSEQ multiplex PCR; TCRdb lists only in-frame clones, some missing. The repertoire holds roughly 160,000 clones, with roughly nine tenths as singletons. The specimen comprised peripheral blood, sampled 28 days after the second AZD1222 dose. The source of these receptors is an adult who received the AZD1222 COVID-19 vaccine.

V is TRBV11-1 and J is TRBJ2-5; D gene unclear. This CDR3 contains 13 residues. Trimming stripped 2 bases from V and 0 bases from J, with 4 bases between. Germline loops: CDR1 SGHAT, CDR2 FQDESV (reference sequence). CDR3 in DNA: TGTGCCAGCAGCTTACCCGACCAAGAGACCCAGTACTTC. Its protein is CASSLPDQETQYF. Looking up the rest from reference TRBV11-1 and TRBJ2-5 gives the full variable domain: EAEVAQSPRYKITEKSQAVAFWCDPISGHATLYWYRQILGQGPELLVQFQDESVVDDSQLPKDRFSAERLKGVDSTLKIQPAELGDSAMYLCASSLPDQETQYFGPGTRLLVL.

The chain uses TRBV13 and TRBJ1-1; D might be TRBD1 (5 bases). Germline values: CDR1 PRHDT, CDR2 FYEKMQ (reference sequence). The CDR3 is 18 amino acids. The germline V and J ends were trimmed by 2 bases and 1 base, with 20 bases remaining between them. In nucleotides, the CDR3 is TGTGCCAGCAGCTTAAATTCAATATCGCAGGGTAGGAACACTGAAGCTTTCTTT. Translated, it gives CASSLNSISQGRNTEAFF.

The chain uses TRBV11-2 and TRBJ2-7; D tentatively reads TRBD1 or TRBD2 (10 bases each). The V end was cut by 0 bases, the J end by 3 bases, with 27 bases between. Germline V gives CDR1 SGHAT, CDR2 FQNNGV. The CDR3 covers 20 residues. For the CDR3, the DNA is TGTGCCAGCAGCTTAGACCGCCGGGACAGGGGTACTAGCGGGATCTACGAGCAGTACTTC. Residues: CASSLDRRDRGTSGIYEQYF. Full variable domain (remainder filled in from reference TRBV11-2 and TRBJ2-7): EAGVAQSPRYKIIEKRQSVAFWCNPISGHATLYWYQQILGQGPKLLIQFQNNGVVDDSQLPKDRFSAERLKGVDSTLKIQPAKLEDSAVYLCASSLDRRDRGTSGIYEQYFGPGTRLTVT.

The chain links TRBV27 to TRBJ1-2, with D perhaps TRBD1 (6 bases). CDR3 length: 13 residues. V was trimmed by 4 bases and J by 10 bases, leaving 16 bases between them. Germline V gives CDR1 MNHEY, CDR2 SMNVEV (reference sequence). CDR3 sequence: CASSSIPRGDYTF. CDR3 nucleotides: TGTGCCAGCAGTTCGATCCCCAGGGGAGACTACACCTTC.

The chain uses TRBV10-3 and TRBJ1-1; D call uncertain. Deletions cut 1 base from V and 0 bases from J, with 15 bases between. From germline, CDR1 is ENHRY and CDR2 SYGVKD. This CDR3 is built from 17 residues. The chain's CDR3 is CAISEYSVPELNTEAFF. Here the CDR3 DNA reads TGTGCCATCAGTGAGTACAGCGTCCCTGAACTGAACACTGAAGCTTTCTTT.

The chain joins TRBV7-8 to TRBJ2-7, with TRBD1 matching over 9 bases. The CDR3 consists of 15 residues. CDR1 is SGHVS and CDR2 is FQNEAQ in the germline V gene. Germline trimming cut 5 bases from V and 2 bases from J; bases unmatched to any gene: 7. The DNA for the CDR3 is TGTGCCAGCAGCCTAACCGGGACAGGGCCCTACGAGCAGTACTTC. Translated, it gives CASSLTGTGPYEQYF.

The CDR3 DNA is TGTGCCAGCAGCCCGACCGGGGAGGCAGATACGCAGTATTTT. Residues: CASSPTGEADTQYF. The chain recombines TRBV5-6 with TRBJ2-3; tentative D call: TRBD2 (6 bases). Trimming removed 4 bases from V and 4 bases from J, with 13 bases in between. There are 14 residues in the CDR3. Germline values: CDR1 SGHDT, CDR2 YYEEEE. The whole variable domain, filled in from reference TRBV5-6 and TRBJ2-3, reads DAGVTQSPTHLIKTRGQQVTLRCSPKSGHDTVSWYQQALGQGPQFIFQYYEEEERQRGNFPDRFSGHQFPNYSSELNVNALLLGDSALYLCASSPTGEADTQYFGPGTRLTVL.

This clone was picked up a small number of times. This CDR3 reads CASSHAMGQGVDTQYF. Here the CDR3 DNA reads TGTGCCAGCAGCCATGCGATGGGACAGGGGGTGGATACGCAGTATTTT. The V call is TRBV4-2, the J call TRBJ2-3; 11 nucleotides match TRBD1. The CDR3 loop spans 16 amino acids. Trimming removed 3 bases from V and 6 bases from J; junction bases left unmatched: 8. CDR1 is LGHNA, CDR2 YNFKEQ, per germline.

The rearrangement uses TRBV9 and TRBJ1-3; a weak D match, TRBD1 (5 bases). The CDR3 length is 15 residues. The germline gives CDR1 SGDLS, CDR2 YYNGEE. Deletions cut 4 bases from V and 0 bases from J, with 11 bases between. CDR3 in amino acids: CASSRGPGSGNTIYF. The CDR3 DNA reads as TGTGCCAGCAGCAGGGGACCGGGCTCTGGAAACACCATATATTTT.

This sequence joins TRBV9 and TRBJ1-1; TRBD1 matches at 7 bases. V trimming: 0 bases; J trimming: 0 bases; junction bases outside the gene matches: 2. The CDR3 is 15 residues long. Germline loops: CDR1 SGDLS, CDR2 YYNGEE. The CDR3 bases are TGTGCCAGCAGCGTAGGGAGGGGGCTGAACACTGAAGCTTTCTTT. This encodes CASSVGRGLNTEAFF.

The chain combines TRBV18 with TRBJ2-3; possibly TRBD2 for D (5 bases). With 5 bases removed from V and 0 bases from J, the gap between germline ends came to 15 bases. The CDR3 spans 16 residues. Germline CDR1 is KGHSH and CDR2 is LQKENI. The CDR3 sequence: CASSSKLGTSTDTQYF. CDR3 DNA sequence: TGTGCCAGCTCATCGAAACTAGGCACTAGCACAGATACGCAGTATTTT.

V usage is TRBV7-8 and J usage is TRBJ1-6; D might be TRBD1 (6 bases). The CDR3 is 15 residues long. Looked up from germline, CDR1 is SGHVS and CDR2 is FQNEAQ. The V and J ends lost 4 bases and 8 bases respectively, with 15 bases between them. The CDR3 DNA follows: TGTGCCAGCAGCTCCGGGGTGGGGGCGGATTCACCCCTCCACTTT. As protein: CASSSGVGADSPLHF.

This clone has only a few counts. CDR3 DNA sequence: TGCGCCAGCAGCCAAGATGTGGATGCAAAACTGTTTTTT. It is translated as CASSQDVDAKLFF. J is TRBJ1-4 and V is TRBV4-1; no clear D. V was trimmed by 0 bases and J by 10 bases, leaving 9 bases between them. This CDR3 spans 13 amino acids. Germline V gene lookup returns CDR1 MGHRA and CDR2 YSYEKL.

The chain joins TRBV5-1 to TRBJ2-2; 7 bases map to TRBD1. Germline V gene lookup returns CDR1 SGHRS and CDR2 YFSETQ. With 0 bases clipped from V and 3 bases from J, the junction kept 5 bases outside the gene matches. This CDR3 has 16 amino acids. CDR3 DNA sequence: TGCGCCAGCAGCTTGGCGGGGACAGCGGACACCGGGGAGCTGTTTTTT. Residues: CASSLAGTADTGELFF.

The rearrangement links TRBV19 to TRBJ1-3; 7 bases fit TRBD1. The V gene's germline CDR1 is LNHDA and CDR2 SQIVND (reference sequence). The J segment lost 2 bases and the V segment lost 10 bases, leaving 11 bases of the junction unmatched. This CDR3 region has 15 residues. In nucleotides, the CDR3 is TGTGCCACTCGACAGGGAGGGTTGACTGGAAACACCATATATTTT. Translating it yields CATRQGGLTGNTIYF.

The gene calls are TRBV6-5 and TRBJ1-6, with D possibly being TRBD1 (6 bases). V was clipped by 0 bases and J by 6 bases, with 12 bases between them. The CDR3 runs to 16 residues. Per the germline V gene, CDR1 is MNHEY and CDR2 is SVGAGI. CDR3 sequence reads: CASSYSGAGTNSPLHF. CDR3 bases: TGTGCCAGCAGTTACTCGGGGGCAGGGACTAATTCACCCCTCCACTTT.

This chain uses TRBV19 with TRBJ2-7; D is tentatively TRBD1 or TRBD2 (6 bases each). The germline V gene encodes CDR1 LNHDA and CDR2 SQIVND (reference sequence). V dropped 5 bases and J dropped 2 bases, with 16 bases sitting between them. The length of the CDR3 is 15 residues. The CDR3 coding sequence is TGTGCCAGTAGTGTAGGGGGAGGCTGGACCTACGAGCAGTACTTC. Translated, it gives CASSVGGGWTYEQYF.

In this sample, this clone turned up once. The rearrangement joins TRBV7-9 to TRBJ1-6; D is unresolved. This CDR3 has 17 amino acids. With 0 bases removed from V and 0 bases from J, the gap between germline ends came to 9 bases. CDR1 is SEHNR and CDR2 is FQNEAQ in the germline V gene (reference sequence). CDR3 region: CASSLAAGSSYNSPLHF. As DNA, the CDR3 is TGTGCCAGCAGCTTAGCCGCAGGAAGCTCCTATAATTCACCCCTCCACTTT. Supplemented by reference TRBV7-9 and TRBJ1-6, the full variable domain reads DTGVSQNPRHKITKRGQNVTFRCDPISEHNRLYWYRQTLGQGPEFLTYFQNEAQLEKSRLLSDRFSAERPKGSFSTLEIQRTEQGDSAMYLCASSLAAGSSYNSPLHFGNGTRLTVT.

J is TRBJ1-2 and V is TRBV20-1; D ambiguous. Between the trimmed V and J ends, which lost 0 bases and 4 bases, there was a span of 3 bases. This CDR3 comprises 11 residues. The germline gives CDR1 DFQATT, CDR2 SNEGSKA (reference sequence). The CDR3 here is CSAREFYGYTF. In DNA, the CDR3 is TGCAGTGCTAGAGAGTTCTATGGCTACACCTTC.

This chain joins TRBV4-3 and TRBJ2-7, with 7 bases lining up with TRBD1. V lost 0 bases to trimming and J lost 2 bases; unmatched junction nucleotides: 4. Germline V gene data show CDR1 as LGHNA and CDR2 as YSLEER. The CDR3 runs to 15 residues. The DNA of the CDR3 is TGCGCCAGCAGCCAAGACCGACAGGGTCCCTACGAGCAGTACTTC. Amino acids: CASSQDRQGPYEQYF.

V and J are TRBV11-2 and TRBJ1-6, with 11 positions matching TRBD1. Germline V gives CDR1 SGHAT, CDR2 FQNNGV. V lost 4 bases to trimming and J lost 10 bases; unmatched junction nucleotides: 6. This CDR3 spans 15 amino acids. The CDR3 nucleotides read TGTGCCAGCAGCTATGGGACAGGGGGAGGCTCACCCCTCCACTTT. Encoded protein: CASSYGTGGGSPLHF.

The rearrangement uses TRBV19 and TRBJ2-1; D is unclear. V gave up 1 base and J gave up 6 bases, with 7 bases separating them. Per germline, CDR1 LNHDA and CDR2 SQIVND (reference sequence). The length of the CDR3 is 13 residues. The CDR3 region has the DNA TGTGCCAGTAGTATAGGCGTCGGCAATGAGCAGTTCTTC. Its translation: CASSIGVGNEQFF.

The CDR3 loop reads CASSDFGDSPLHF. The CDR3 coding sequence is TGTGCCAGTAGCGATTTCGGGGATTCACCCCTCCACTTT. This chain connects TRBV19 to TRBJ1-6; no clear D gene. With 6 bases removed from V and 8 bases from J, the gap between germline ends came to 11 bases. The CDR3 has 13 amino acids. Germline CDR1 and CDR2: LNHDA and SQIVND (reference sequence).

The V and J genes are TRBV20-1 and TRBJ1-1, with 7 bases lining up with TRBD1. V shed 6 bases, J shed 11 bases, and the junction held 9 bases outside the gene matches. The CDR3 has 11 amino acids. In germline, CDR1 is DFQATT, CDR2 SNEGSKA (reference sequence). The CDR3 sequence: CSAPTGTNAFF. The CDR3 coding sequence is TGCAGTGCCCCGACAGGGACAAACGCTTTCTTT.

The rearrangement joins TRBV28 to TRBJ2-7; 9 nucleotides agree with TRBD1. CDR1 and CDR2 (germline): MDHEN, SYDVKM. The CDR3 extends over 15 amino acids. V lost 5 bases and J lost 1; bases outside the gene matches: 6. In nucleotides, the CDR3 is TGTGCCAGCAGTCTATCCGGGACAGGGTCCTACGAGCAGTACTTC. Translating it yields CASSLSGTGSYEQYF.